The rows below give T cell receptor beta chains drawn from one sample of a study of T cells in Graves' hyperthyroidism and ophthalmopathy. TCRdb re-derived calls from the multiplex PCR reads in MiXCR, one entry per CDR3 protein. The sample records about 360,000 distinct CDR3 sequences, over 15% being singletons. Sequenced sample: blood. These receptors were collected from a woman between 18 and 29 years old with Graves' hyperthyroidism. Both conserved end residues are part of each CDR3. A D gene is named only where the DNA matches it firmly. Part of the rows lack a size; the others show once, few, many or a class for expanded clones.

d_call,j_call,clone_size,v_call,cdr3_nt,cdr3_aa
TRBD2,TRBJ2-3,many,TRBV10-3,TGTGCCATCAGTGAGTCGGGAGCGGGGTTCACAGATACGCAGTATTTT,CAISESGAGFTDTQYF
-,TRBJ1-5,-,TRBV7-2,TGTGCCAGCACTCTCGGGGGGGATCAGCCCCAGCATTTT,CASTLGGDQPQHF
-,TRBJ1-5,many,TRBV15,TGTGCCACCAGCCCGGGTGGGACTAATCAGCCCCAGCATTTT,CATSPGGTNQPQHF
-,TRBJ1-1,few,TRBV4-1,TGCGCCAGCAGCGAAGAGGGCGGCGGCACTGAAGCTTTCTTT,CASSEEGGGTEAFF
TRBD2,TRBJ2-2,many,TRBV19,TGTGCCAGTAGTAACCGACTAGCGGACGGGGAGCTGTTTTTT,CASSNRLADGELFF
TRBD1,TRBJ1-2,many,TRBV2,TGTGCCACCAGCGCAGACAGGGCTAACTATGGCTACACCTTC,CATSADRANYGYTF
-,TRBJ2-5,few,TRBV6-1,TGTGCCAGCACTGAGGATAGTAGGGAGACCCAGTACTTC,CASTEDSRETQYF
-,TRBJ1-1,many,TRBV4-1,TGCGCCAGCAGCCAAGAAGTATCGGAGAACACTGAAGCTTTCTTT,CASSQEVSENTEAFF
-,TRBJ1-5,few,TRBV20-1,TGCAGTGCTAGAGTGGGAGGATTCCGGGACGGCATCAATCAGCCCCAGCATTTT,CSARVGGFRDGINQPQHF
TRBD1,TRBJ1-5,many,TRBV6-1,TGTGCCAGCAGTGAAAGGGGGACAGGGAAGTATACCAATCAGCCCCAGCATTTT,CASSERGTGKYTNQPQHF